The next 32 T cell receptor beta chains were all read from a single sample in a study of OX40 agonist ivuxolimab in advanced cancers. Using immunoSEQ multiplex PCR, the repertoire was profiled, and TCRdb retains in-frame clones only, with some absent. The data contain about 67,000 clones, about 84% of them seen just once; the ten biggest clones take up roughly 8%. The sample consisted of CD4+ or CD8+ T cells sorted from blood, taken in a trial of the OX40 agonist ivuxolimab. The receptors derive from an adult with an advanced solid tumor such as melanoma, head and neck, liver or kidney cancer.

The chain uses TRBV7-9 and TRBJ2-5; unclear D gene. V lost 1 base and J 4 bases, leaving 7 bases between the germline ends. Germline V lookup: CDR1 SEHNR, CDR2 FQNEAQ (reference sequence). This CDR3 is built from 13 residues. This CDR3 is CASSLGIGETQYF. In DNA form, the CDR3 reads TGTGCCAGCAGCTTAGGAATTGGAGAGACCCAGTACTTC.

The genes are TRBV5-4 and TRBJ2-2; either TRBD1 or TRBD2 may supply D (5 bases each). V shed 2 bases and J shed 7 bases, with 12 bases lying between them. Germline V gives CDR1 SGHNT, CDR2 YYREEE (reference sequence). The CDR3 has 14 residues. CDR3 nucleotides: TGTGCCAGCAGCTTTTCCGGGGCTAACGGGGAGCTGTTTTTT. It specifies CASSFSGANGELFF. Full variable domain (rest looked up from reference TRBV5-4 and TRBJ2-2): ETGVTQSPTHLIKTRGQQVTLRCSSQSGHNTVSWYQQALGQGPQFIFQYYREEENGRGNFPPRFSGLQFPNYSSELNVNALELDDSALYLCASSFSGANGELFFGEGSRLTVL.

In its sample, this clone was seen a few times. The gene calls are TRBV6-5 and TRBJ1-1; no clear D. Germline CDR1 MNHEY, CDR2 SVGAGI. The V end lost 0 bases, the J end lost 4 bases, and 9 bases lay between the germline ends. The CDR3 runs to 14 residues. The CDR3 DNA reads as TGTGCCAGCAGTTACTCGGCCGTGGGCACTGAAGCTTTCTTT. As protein: CASSYSAVGTEAFF.

The chain combines TRBV5-1 with TRBJ2-7, with a tentative D call TRBD2 (7 bases). V shed 7 bases and J shed 1 base, with 15 bases lying between them. The germline V gene has CDR1 SGHRS and CDR2 YFSETQ. The CDR3 runs to 14 residues. The CDR3 loop is CASGGGQGSYEQYF. The DNA for the CDR3 is TGCGCCAGCGGGGGGGGGCAGGGATCCTACGAGCAGTACTTC.

This clone came up a few times. The chain joins TRBV30 to TRBJ1-1; D not certain. The germline V and J ends were trimmed by 0 bases and 0 bases, with 8 bases remaining between them. This CDR3 has 14 amino acids. CDR1 is GTSNPN and CDR2 is SVGIG in the germline V gene (reference sequence). This CDR3 reads CAWSVQLLNTEAFF. Written as DNA, the CDR3 is TGTGCCTGGAGTGTCCAACTCTTGAACACTGAAGCTTTCTTT. The full variable domain, in which reference TRBV30 and TRBJ1-1 provide the parts outside the CDR3, is SQTIHQWPATLVQPVGSPLSLECTVEGTSNPNLYWYRQAAGRGLQLLFYSVGIGQISSEVPQNLSASRPQDRQFILSSKKLLLSDSGFYLCAWSVQLLNTEAFFGQGTRLTVV.

The rearrangement uses TRBV29-1 and TRBJ2-5; a weak D match, TRBD2 (6 bases). Germline assignment: CDR1 SQVTM and CDR2 ANQGSEA. This CDR3 has 12 residues. V was shortened by 3 bases and J by 5 bases, with 10 bases between the two germline ends. The CDR3 nucleotides read TGCAGCGTTGATGATGGGAGGGAGACCCAGTACTTC. Translating it yields CSVDDGRETQYF.

CDR3 DNA: TGTGCCACCCCCCCGGGACAAAACTACGAGCAGTACGTC. Its translation is CATPPGQNYEQYV. The chain joins TRBV6-6 to TRBJ2-7, with D perhaps TRBD1 (6 bases). Trimming cost V 10 bases and J 3 bases, with 16 bases left between them. Germline CDR1 and CDR2: MNHNY and SVGAGI (reference sequence). This CDR3 region has 13 residues.

V is TRBV15 and J is TRBJ2-7, with D unresolved. Germline values: CDR1 LNHNV, CDR2 YYDKDF (reference sequence). CDR3 length: 15 residues. Trimming shortened V by 0 bases and J by 2 bases, and 11 bases separated the two germline ends. CDR3 amino acids: CATSRERTDPYEQYF. DNA for the CDR3: TGTGCCACCAGCAGAGAAAGGACCGACCCCTACGAGCAGTACTTC.

This clone came up a few times. This rearrangement joins TRBV2 to TRBJ2-1; the D gene is possibly TRBD2 (6 bases). V lost 3 bases and J lost 6, with 15 bases in between. The length of the CDR3 is 15 residues. Germline V lookup: CDR1 SNHLY, CDR2 FYNNEI. In DNA, the CDR3 is TGTGCCAGCAGTGACTGGCAGGGAGGTGGCAATGAGCAGTTCTTC. Translation gives CASSDWQGGGNEQFF.

The V gene is TRBV7-2, the J gene TRBJ2-3, with D possibly TRBD2 on 5 matching bases. This CDR3 comprises 13 residues. The germline V gene encodes CDR1 SGHTA and CDR2 FQGNSA. Trimming stripped 5 bases from V and 3 bases from J, with 9 bases between. The CDR3 protein is CASSPRGTDTQYF. For the CDR3, the DNA is TGTGCCAGCAGCCCCCGGGGAACAGATACGCAGTATTTT.

The rearrangement uses TRBV30 and TRBJ2-5, with 7 bases identical to TRBD1. The CDR3 is made up of 13 amino acids. CDR1 is GTSNPN, CDR2 SVGIG, per germline (reference sequence). J was trimmed by 5 bases and V by 0 bases; bases with no gene match: 3. In DNA form, the CDR3 reads TGTGCCTGGAGTGTACAGGGGATCGAGACCCAGTACTTC. Translation: CAWSVQGIETQYF.

J is TRBJ1-2 and V is TRBV18; D possibly corresponds to TRBD1 (6 bases). The CDR3 covers 11 residues. V lost 6 bases, J lost 10 bases, and 12 bases lay in between. The germline gives CDR1 KGHSH, CDR2 LQKENI. DNA of the CDR3: TGTGCCAGCTCGCGACAGGCTAACTACACCTTC. It encodes CASSRQANYTF.

The table lists this clone with a count of one. The chain employs TRBV19 and TRBJ1-2; a weak D match, TRBD1 (5 bases). The germline V gene has CDR1 LNHDA and CDR2 SQIVND (reference sequence). Trimming took off 5 bases at V and 7 bases at J, with 17 bases between the two ends. The CDR3 has 14 amino acids. The chain's CDR3 is CASSSDKRAPGYTF. CDR3 nucleotides: TGTGCCAGTAGTTCGGACAAAAGAGCGCCTGGCTACACCTTC.

V gene TRBV11-2 combines with J gene TRBJ1-3; D not certain. The CDR3 sequence is 14 residues long. Deletions cut 5 bases from V and 4 bases from J, with 12 bases between. The germline V gene has CDR1 SGHAT and CDR2 FQNNGV. CDR3 sequence: CASSPDALGNTIYF. The CDR3 bases are TGTGCCAGCAGCCCCGACGCTTTGGGAAACACCATATATTTT.

The rearrangement joins TRBV15 to TRBJ1-3, with D unclear. The CDR3 runs to 13 residues. Germline-derived CDR1 and CDR2 are LNHNV and YYDKDF (reference sequence). V lost 1 base and J lost 3, with 4 bases in between. CDR3 in amino acids: CATSRGGGNTIYF. The CDR3 coding sequence is TGTGCCACCAGCAGAGGTGGTGGAAACACCATATATTTT.

This clone was counted once. The CDR3 here is CASSLGHGFSTDTQYF. CDR3 DNA: TGTGCCAGCAGCTTAGGGCACGGGTTTAGCACAGATACGCAGTATTTT. V gene TRBV7-2 combines with J gene TRBJ2-3, with unresolved D. V lost 1 base to trimming and J lost 0 bases, with 11 bases between them. Germline V lookup: CDR1 SGHTA, CDR2 FQGNSA. The CDR3 is made up of 16 amino acids.

This clone was observed a handful of times. J is TRBJ2-1 and V is TRBV15; TRBD2 agrees at 10 bases. Germline-derived CDR1 and CDR2 are LNHNV and YYDKDF (reference sequence). After removal of 0 bases from V and 6 bases from J, the junction contained 8 bases not matched to a gene. The CDR3 spans 17 residues. Here the CDR3 DNA reads TGTGCCACCAGCAGAGATCCGGCTAGCGGGAGTGGCAATGAGCAGTTCTTC. It codes for CATSRDPASGSGNEQFF.

CDR3 sequence: CASSTGGEGNTEAFF. The CDR3 DNA sequence: TGTGCCAGCTCCACAGGGGGCGAGGGGAACACTGAAGCTTTCTTT. V usage is TRBV5-4 and J usage is TRBJ1-1; 9 nucleotides agree with TRBD1. The CDR3 is 15 amino acids. Per germline, CDR1 SGHNT and CDR2 YYREEE (reference sequence). Losses at the gene ends were 7 bases for V and 1 base for J; bases not matched to a gene: 8.

V and J are TRBV19 and TRBJ2-3; D is perhaps TRBD1 or TRBD2 (5 bases each). The germline gives CDR1 LNHDA, CDR2 SQIVND (reference sequence). The CDR3 sequence is 13 residues long. The V end was cut by 5 bases, the J end by 6 bases, with 12 bases between. The CDR3 region has the DNA TGTGCCAGTAGTTTCGGGACCGGCGATACGCAGTATTTT. Translated: CASSFGTGDTQYF.

The chain links TRBV15 to TRBJ1-2; D unresolved. CDR1 is LNHNV and CDR2 is YYDKDF in the germline V gene (reference sequence). The V end lost 1 base, the J end lost 2 bases, and 11 bases lay between the germline ends. The length of the CDR3 is 15 residues. CDR3 loop: CATSRVQSLNYGYTF. The CDR3 nucleotides are TGTGCCACCAGCAGAGTGCAGAGCCTAAACTATGGCTACACCTTC.

This chain connects TRBV19 to TRBJ2-3; D gene ambiguous. V dropped 1 base and J dropped 5 bases, with 7 bases sitting between them. Germline values: CDR1 LNHDA, CDR2 SQIVND (reference sequence). The CDR3 is made up of 13 amino acids. The CDR3 nucleotides read TGTGCCAGTAGTATAGCCGTGGTAGATACGCAGTATTTT. This codes for CASSIAVVDTQYF.

V usage is TRBV10-3 and J usage is TRBJ2-3; 11 bases map to TRBD2. Germline-derived CDR1 and CDR2 are ENHRY and SYGVKD. After removal of 2 bases from V and 1 base from J, the junction contained 8 bases not matched to a gene. The CDR3 is 18 amino acids. Here the CDR3 reads CAISEETSGGSGTDTQYF. Written as DNA, the CDR3 is TGTGCCATCAGTGAGGAAACTAGCGGGGGCTCCGGCACAGATACGCAGTATTTT.

This clone showed up many times. The chain has TRBV4-1 and TRBJ2-1; D ambiguous. The CDR3 contains 14 residues. Trimming pared 0 bases from V and 6 bases from J, leaving 9 bases between. Germline loops: CDR1 MGHRA, CDR2 YSYEKL. The CDR3 DNA reads TGCGCCAGCAGCCAAGAACGCCTCTTCAATGAGCAGTTCTTC. Amino acids: CASSQERLFNEQFF.

This chain connects TRBV19 to TRBJ1-4, with TRBD1 as a possible D gene (5 bases). Germline loops: CDR1 LNHDA, CDR2 SQIVND (reference sequence). The CDR3 totals 14 residues. V was trimmed by 3 bases and J by 3 bases, leaving 8 bases between them. DNA of the CDR3: TGTGCCAGTAGTATGGGGGAGGCTAATGAAAAACTGTTTTTT. Its translation: CASSMGEANEKLFF.

Details on this clone: No conserved phenylalanine or tryptophan is present at the end of the CDR3, so a read error is the likely explanation. The DNA is left out, because the CDR3 cannot be placed on it with certainty; the CDR3 is given as TCRdb lists it. The chain combines TRBV6-5 with TRBJ2-3. Germline assignment: CDR1 MNHEY and CDR2 SVGAGI. The CDR3 is 13 residues long, counting both termini. CDR3 amino acids: CASSYPRLRVAFY.

This clone was observed once. This chain joins TRBV30 and TRBJ2-2; tentatively, D is TRBD2 (5 bases). Trimming removed 2 bases at V and 0 bases at J, with 7 bases between. There are 14 residues in the CDR3. The V gene's germline CDR1 is GTSNPN and CDR2 SVGIG (reference sequence). CDR3 bases: TGTGCCTGGAGTTTCGGGACGAACACCGGGGAGCTGTTTTTT. It yields the protein CAWSFGTNTGELFF. The entire variable domain, with the rest obtained from reference TRBV30 and TRBJ2-2, is as follows: SQTIHQWPATLVQPVGSPLSLECTVEGTSNPNLYWYRQAAGRGLQLLFYSVGIGQISSEVPQNLSASRPQDRQFILSSKKLLLSDSGFYLCAWSFGTNTGELFFGEGSRLTVL.

V is TRBV28 and J is TRBJ2-6; D ambiguous. The V and J ends lost 9 bases and 5 bases respectively, with 17 bases between them. This CDR3 is built from 15 residues. The germline gives CDR1 MDHEN, CDR2 SYDVKM. CDR3 in amino acids: CASGPNPSRANVLTF. CDR3 DNA sequence: TGTGCCAGTGGACCCAACCCGAGTAGGGCCAACGTCCTGACTTTC.

V is TRBV28 and J is TRBJ2-3; D not certain. The CDR3 spans 16 residues. Germline CDR1 and CDR2: MDHEN and SYDVKM. Trimming stripped 3 bases from V and 2 bases from J, with 15 bases between. In nucleotides, the CDR3 is TGTGCCAGCAGTTTCCTTGCAGAGATACACACAGATACGCAGTATTTT. Residues: CASSFLAEIHTDTQYF.

The rearrangement links TRBV30 to TRBJ1-4; 9 nucleotides line up with TRBD1. The CDR3 covers 12 residues. Germline V CDR1 and CDR2: GTSNPN, SVGIG (reference sequence). Trimming at V came to 7 bases and at J to 4 bases, leaving 1 base not matched to a gene. The CDR3 loop reads CALGQGNEKLFF. The CDR3, as DNA: TGTGCCTTGGGACAGGGTAATGAAAAACTGTTTTTT.

This clone was seen a handful of times. The CDR3 region is CASMTRTANYGYTF. CDR3 DNA sequence: TGTGCCAGCATGACCCGGACGGCTAACTATGGCTACACCTTC. The chain links TRBV27 to TRBJ1-2; D unresolved. Trimming took 7 bases from V and 0 from J, leaving 12 bases between them. Per the germline V gene, CDR1 is MNHEY and CDR2 is SMNVEV (reference sequence). This CDR3 spans 14 amino acids.

The gene calls are TRBV2 and TRBJ1-6; 7 nucleotides match TRBD1. The CDR3 loop spans 13 amino acids. CDR1 and CDR2 from the germline V gene are SNHLY and FYNNEI. V lost 4 bases and J lost 8; bases outside the gene matches: 2. In DNA form, the CDR3 reads TGTGCCAGCAGTGGGGACAGCTATTCACCCCTCCACTTT. Protein: CASSGDSYSPLHF.

This clone was recorded once. The rearrangement links TRBV2 to TRBJ2-1; D is undetermined. Germline values: CDR1 SNHLY, CDR2 FYNNEI. This CDR3 has 12 amino acids. Trimming removed 4 bases at V and 4 bases at J, with 5 bases between. The CDR3 loop reads CASSGRYNEQFF. CDR3 in DNA: TGTGCCAGCAGTGGCCGATACAATGAGCAGTTCTTC.